The clone carrying this T cell receptor (beta chain) was seen more than once but under ten times. TCRdb redid the calling of the RT-PCR reads with MiXCR, one entry per CDR3 protein. The sample includes approximately 500,000 distinct CDR3 sequences, 13% of them seen just once. The sample originates from a study of response to subunit inactivated influenza vaccine. The CDR3 extends over 15 amino acids. The V gene's germline CDR1 is DFQATT and CDR2 SNEGSKA (reference sequence). The V gene lost 0 bases and the J gene lost 0 bases, with 9 bases spanning the gap. The genes are TRBV20-1 and TRBJ1-3; D is undetermined. The sequence derives from a man aged 45-65 years who received an inactivated influenza vaccine. The starting material was PBMCs from blood, obtained roughly 47 days after vaccination. The CDR3 DNA reads TGCAGTGCTAGAGACGGAGCTCCCTCTGGAAACACCATATATTTT. Translation gives CSARDGAPSGNTIYF.